The present entry profiles one T cell receptor (beta chain) with its context. No antigen is known for it. PCR employed 60 Vbeta and 13 Jbeta primers. The repertoire was sequenced with immunoSEQ multiplex PCR; TCRdb's copy has only in-frame clones and lacks some. The repertoire has 110,000 to 150,000 clones, roughly 80% of them found once; the top ten carry just under 1%. The sample originates from a study of cytomegalovirus exposure and HLA in healthy donors. V lost 3 bases to trimming and J lost 5 bases; unmatched junction nucleotides: 10. CDR3 size: 17 residues. Germline V lookup: CDR1 KGHSH, CDR2 LQKENI. General study results and limits: Confirmation was obtained in vitro that a few CMV-associated chains are specific for CMV antigens.

The receptor was derived from a man younger than 35 in good health and CMV-seronegative. The chain carries TRBV18 and TRBJ2-4, with TRBD1 matching 10 bases. Source material: PBMCs. CDR3 sequence reads: CASSPRGTGVTQNIQYF. In nucleotides, the CDR3 is TGTGCCAGCTCACCGAGAGGGACAGGGGTTACCCAAAACATTCAGTACTTC.